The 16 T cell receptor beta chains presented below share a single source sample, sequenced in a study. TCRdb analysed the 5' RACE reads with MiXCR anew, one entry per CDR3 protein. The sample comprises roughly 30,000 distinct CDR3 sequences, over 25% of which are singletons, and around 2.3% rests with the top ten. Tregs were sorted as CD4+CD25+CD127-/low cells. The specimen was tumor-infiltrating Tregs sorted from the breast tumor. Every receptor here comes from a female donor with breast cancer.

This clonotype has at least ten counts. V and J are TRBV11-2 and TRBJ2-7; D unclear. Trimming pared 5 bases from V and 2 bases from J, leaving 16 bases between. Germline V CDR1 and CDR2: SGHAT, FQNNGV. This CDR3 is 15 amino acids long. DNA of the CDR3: TGTGCCAGCAGCCCTCGTGGGTCTGGGACCTACGAGCAGTACTTC. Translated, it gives CASSPRGSGTYEQYF.

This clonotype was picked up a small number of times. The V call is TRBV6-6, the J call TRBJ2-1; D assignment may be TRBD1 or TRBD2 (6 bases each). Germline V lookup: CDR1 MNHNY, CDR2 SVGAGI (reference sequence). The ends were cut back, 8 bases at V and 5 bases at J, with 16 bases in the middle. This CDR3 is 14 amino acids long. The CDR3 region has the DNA TGTGCCAGCTTCGGGGGCCTGGGTGACAATGAGCAGTTCTTC. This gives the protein CASFGGLGDNEQFF.

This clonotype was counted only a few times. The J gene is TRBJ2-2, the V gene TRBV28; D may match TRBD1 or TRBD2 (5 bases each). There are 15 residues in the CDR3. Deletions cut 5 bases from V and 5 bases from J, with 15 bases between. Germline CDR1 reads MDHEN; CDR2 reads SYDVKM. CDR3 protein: CASSPWGRETGELFF. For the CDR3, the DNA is TGTGCCAGCAGTCCGTGGGGCAGGGAGACCGGGGAGCTGTTTTTT.

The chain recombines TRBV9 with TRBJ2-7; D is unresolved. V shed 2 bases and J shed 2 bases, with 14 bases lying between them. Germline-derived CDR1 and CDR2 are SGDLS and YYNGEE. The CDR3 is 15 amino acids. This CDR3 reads CASSVGDKGTYEQYF. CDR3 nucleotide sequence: TGTGCCAGCAGCGTGGGTGACAAAGGAACCTACGAGCAGTACTTC. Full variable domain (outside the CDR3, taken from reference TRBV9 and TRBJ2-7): DSGVTQTPKHLITATGQRVTLRCSPRSGDLSVYWYQQSLDQGLQFLIQYYNGEERAKGNILERFSAQQFPDLHSELNLSSLELGDSALYFCASSVGDKGTYEQYFGPGTRLTVT.

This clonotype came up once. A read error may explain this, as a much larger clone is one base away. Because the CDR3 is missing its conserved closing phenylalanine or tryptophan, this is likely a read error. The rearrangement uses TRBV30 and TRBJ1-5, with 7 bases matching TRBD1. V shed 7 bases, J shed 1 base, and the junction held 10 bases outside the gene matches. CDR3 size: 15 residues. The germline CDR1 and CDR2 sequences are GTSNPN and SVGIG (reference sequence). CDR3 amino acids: CASSGQPLSNQPQHL. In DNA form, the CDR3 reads TGTGCCTCCTCGGGACAGCCCTTAAGCAATCAGCCCCAGCATCTT.

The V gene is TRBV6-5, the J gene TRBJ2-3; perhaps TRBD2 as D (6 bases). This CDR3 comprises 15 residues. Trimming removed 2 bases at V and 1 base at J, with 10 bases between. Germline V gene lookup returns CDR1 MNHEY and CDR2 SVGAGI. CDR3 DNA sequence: TGTGCCAGCAGTTACACTCCGGGGGGCACAGATACGCAGTATTTT. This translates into CASSYTPGGTDTQYF.

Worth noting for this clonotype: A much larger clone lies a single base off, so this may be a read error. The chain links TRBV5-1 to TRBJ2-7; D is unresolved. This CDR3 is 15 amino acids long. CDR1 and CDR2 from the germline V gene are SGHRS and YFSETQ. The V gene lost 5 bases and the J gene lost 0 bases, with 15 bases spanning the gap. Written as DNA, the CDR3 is TGCGCCAGCAGTCCTGACGGTAGAGCCTCCTACGAGCAGTACTTC. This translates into CASSPDGRASYEQYF.

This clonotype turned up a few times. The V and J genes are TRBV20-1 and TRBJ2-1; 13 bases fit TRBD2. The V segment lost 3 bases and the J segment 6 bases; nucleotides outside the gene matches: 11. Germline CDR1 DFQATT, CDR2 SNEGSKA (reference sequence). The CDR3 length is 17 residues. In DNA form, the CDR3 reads TGCAGTGCTAGGGTCCGCTCGGGACTAGCGGGACGCAATGAGCAGTTCTTC. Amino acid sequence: CSARVRSGLAGRNEQFF.

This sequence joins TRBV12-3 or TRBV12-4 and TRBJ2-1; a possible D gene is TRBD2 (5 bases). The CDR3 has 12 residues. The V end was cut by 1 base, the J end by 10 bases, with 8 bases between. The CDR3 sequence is CASSLVAREQFF. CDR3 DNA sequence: TGTGCCAGCAGTTTAGTAGCGCGGGAGCAGTTCTTC.

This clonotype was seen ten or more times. CDR3 in DNA: TGCGCCAGCAGCCAAGAGGGGGGCAGGGACAATCAGCCCCAGCATTTT. It encodes CASSQEGGRDNQPQHF. This chain connects TRBV4-1 to TRBJ1-5; weak D call: TRBD1 (6 bases). This CDR3 region has 16 residues. Germline CDR1 is MGHRA and CDR2 is YSYEKL. With 0 bases removed from V and 3 bases from J, the gap between germline ends came to 12 bases.

The CDR3 bases are TGTGCCAGCAGTCGGCCTTCGGGGGGGCAGGTTGAAAAACTGTTTTTT. Translated, it gives CASSRPSGGQVEKLFF. The gene calls are TRBV6-6 and TRBJ1-4; D is perhaps TRBD1 (6 bases). The length of the CDR3 is 16 residues. With 5 bases removed from V and 7 bases from J, the gap between germline ends came to 20 bases. The germline gives CDR1 MNHNY, CDR2 SVGAGI (reference sequence).

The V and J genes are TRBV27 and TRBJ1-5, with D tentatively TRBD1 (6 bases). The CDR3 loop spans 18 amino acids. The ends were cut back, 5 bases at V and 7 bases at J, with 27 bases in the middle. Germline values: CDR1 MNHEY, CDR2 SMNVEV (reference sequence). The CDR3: CASSVHYRVGRRKQPQHF. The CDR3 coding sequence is TGTGCCAGCAGTGTACACTACAGGGTAGGCCGGCGGAAACAGCCCCAGCATTTT.

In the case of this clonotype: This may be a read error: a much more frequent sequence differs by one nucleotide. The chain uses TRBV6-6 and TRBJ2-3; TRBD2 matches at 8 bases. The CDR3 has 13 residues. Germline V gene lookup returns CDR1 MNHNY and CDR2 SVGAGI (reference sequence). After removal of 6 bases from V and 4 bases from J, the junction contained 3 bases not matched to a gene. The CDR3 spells CASSPAGADTQYF. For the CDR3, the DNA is TGTGCCAGCAGCCCAGCGGGAGCAGATACGCAGTATTTT.

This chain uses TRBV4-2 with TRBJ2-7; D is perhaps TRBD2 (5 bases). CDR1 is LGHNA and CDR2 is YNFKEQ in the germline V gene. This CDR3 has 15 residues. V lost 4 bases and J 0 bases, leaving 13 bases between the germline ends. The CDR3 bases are TGTGCCAGCAGCCCCCGGACTGGCGGCTCCTACGAGCAGTACTTC. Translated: CASSPRTGGSYEQYF.

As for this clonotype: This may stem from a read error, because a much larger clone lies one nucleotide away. Written as DNA, the CDR3 is TGTGCCACCAGCAGAGATGGTTCTCGGGCTGGAAAGACCCAGTGCTTC. This codes for CATSRDGSRAGKTQCF. V gene TRBV15 combines with J gene TRBJ2-5, with D uncertain. The CDR3 has 16 residues. In germline, CDR1 is LNHNV, CDR2 YYDKDF (reference sequence).

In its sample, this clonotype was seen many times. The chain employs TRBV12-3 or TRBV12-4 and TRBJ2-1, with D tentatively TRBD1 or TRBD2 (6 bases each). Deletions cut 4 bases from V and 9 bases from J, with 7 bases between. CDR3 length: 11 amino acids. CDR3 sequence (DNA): TGTGCCAGCAGTTGGGGGGCTGAGCAGTTCTTC. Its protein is CASSWGAEQFF.